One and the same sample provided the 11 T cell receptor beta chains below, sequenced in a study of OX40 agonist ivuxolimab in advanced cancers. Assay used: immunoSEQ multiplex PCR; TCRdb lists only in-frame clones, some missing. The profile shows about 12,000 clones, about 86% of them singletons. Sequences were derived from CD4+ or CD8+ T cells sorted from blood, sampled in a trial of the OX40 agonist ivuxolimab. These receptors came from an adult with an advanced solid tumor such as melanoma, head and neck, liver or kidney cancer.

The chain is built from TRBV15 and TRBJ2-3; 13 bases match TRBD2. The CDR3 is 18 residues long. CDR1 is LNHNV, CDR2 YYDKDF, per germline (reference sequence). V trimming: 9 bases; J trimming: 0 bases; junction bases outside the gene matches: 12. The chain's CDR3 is CATSPGTSGALSTDTQYF. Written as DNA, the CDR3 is TGTGCCACGAGCCCAGGGACTAGCGGGGCCCTTAGCACAGATACGCAGTATTTT.

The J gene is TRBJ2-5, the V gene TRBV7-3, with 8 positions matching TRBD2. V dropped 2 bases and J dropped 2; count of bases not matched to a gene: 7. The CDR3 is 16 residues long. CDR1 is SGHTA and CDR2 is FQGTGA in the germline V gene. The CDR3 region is CASSLLSGAPQETQYF. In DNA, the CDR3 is TGTGCCAGCAGCTTACTTAGCGGGGCCCCACAAGAGACCCAGTACTTC.

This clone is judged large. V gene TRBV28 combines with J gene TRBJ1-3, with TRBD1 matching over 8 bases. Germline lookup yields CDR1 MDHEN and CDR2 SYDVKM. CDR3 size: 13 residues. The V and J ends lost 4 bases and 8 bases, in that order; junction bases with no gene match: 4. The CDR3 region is CASSSWTGYTIYF. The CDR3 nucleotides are TGTGCCAGCAGTTCCTGGACAGGGTACACCATATATTTT.

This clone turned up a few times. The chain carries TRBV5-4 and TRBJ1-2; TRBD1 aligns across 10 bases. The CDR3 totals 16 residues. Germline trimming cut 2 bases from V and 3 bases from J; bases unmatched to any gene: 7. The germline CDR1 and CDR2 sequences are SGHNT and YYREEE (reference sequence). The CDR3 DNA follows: TGTGCCAGCAGCTTTCCGGGACAGGGGAGGGACTATGGCTACACCTTC. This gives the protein CASSFPGQGRDYGYTF.

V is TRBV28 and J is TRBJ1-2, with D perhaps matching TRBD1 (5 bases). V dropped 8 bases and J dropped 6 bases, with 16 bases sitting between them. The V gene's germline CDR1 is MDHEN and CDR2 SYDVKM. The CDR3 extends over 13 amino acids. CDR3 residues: CASHGRDGHGYTF. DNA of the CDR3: TGTGCCAGCCACGGCAGGGACGGACATGGCTACACCTTC.

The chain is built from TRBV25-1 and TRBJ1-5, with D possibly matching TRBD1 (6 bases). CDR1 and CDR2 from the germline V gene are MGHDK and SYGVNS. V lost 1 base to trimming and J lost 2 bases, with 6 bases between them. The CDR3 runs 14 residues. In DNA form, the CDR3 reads TGTGCCAGCAGTGAATCAGGGGGCAATCAGCCCCAGCATTTT. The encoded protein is CASSESGGNQPQHF.

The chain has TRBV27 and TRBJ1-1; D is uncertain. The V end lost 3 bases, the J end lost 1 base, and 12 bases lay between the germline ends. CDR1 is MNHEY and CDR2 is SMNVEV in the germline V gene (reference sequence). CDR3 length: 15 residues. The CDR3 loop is CASSLYRTENTEAFF. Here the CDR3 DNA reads TGTGCCAGCAGTTTGTATAGGACCGAGAACACTGAAGCTTTCTTT.

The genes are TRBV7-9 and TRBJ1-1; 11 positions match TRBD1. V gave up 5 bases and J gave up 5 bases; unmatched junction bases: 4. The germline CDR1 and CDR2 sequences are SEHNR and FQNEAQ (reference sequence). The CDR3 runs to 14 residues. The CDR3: CASSLGQGATEAFF. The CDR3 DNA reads TGTGCCAGCAGCCTAGGACAGGGGGCGACTGAAGCTTTCTTT.

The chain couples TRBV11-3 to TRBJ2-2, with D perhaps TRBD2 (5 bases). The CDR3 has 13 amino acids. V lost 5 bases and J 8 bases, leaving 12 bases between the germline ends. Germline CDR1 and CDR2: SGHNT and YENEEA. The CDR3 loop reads CASSQISGGELFF. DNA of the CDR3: TGTGCCAGCAGCCAAATATCGGGGGGGGAGCTGTTTTTT.

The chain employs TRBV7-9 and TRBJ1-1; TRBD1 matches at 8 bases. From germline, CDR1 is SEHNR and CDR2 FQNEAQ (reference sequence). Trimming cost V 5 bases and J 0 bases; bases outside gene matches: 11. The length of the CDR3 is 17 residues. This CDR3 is CASSPITGGQLNTEAFF. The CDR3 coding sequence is TGTGCCAGCAGCCCAATTACAGGGGGGCAACTGAACACTGAAGCTTTCTTT.

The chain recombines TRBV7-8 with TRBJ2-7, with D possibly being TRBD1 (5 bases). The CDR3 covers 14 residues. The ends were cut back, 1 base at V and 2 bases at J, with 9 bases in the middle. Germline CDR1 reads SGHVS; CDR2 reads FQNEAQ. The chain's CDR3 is CASSLEAGPYEQYF. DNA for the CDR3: TGTGCCAGCAGCTTAGAGGCAGGGCCCTACGAGCAGTACTTC.